This T cell receptor (beta chain) was obtained from a study of Ad26.COV2.S vaccination and SARS-CoV-2 variants. Study summary: The authors gave Ad26.COV2.S intramuscularly, either once or twice 56 days apart. Study-wide points: Vaccinees showed greater spike-specific TCR breadth than placebo recipients. Non-spike TCR breadth did not differ much between vaccine and placebo recipients.

Concerning this clone: As yet, its antigen is unknown.

TCRdb keeps only in-frame clones here, not all; method: immunoSEQ multiplex PCR. The sample lists 300,000 to 350,000 clones; around nine tenths were seen once. Germline assignment: CDR1 MDHEN and CDR2 SYDVKM. The CDR3 runs to 12 residues. Trimming shortened V by 3 bases and J by 9 bases, and 12 bases separated the two germline ends. The treatment is: approximately 18 received Ad26.COV2.S at low or high dose, single or two shots; about 5 received placebo; per-sample allocation not given. Specimens were obtained on day 63 following the first vaccine or placebo injection. In Boston, the donor was an adult between 18-55 years of age.

The chain joins TRBV28 to TRBJ2-7, with TRBD1 as a possible D gene (5 bases). Specimen: peripheral blood, collected in a trial of Ad26.COV2.S vaccine versus placebo. The sequence came from a person between 18 and 65 years old who received the Ad26.COV2.S COVID-19 vaccine or a placebo. CDR3 sequence reads: CASSLPGRGQYF. The CDR3, as DNA: TGTGCCAGCAGTTTGCCGGGTAGGGGGCAGTACTTC.